This TCR beta chain was captured by sequencing in a study of blood T cells in healthy people across ages. Broader study findings: More naive CD4+ cells and higher diversity were found in long-lived than in aged donors.

Next came a second PCR, run for about 6 to 11 cycles, which used a sample-barcoded 5' primer along with a J-beta primer mix. TCRdb re-called the 5' RACE reads with MiXCR, one entry per CDR3 protein. This table has fewer than 1.5 million distinct CDR3 sequences, around 39% appearing once. A few counts support this clonotype. What it recognizes is unknown. For every donor, a draw yielded approximately 9.9 milliliters of peripheral blood. Every sample gave at least 5 micrograms of total RNA when it was extracted. The V and J ends lost 5 bases and 6 bases respectively, with 14 bases between them. Germline V lookup: CDR1 ENHRY, CDR2 SYGVKD. There are 14 residues in the CDR3.

The sequencing input was blood. The sequence came from a young woman in good health. The rearrangement links TRBV10-3 to TRBJ2-1; a weak D match, TRBD2 (5 bases). The CDR3 reads CAISPGSASNEQFF. The CDR3 DNA reads as TGTGCCATCAGTCCGGGGAGTGCGTCCAATGAGCAGTTCTTC.